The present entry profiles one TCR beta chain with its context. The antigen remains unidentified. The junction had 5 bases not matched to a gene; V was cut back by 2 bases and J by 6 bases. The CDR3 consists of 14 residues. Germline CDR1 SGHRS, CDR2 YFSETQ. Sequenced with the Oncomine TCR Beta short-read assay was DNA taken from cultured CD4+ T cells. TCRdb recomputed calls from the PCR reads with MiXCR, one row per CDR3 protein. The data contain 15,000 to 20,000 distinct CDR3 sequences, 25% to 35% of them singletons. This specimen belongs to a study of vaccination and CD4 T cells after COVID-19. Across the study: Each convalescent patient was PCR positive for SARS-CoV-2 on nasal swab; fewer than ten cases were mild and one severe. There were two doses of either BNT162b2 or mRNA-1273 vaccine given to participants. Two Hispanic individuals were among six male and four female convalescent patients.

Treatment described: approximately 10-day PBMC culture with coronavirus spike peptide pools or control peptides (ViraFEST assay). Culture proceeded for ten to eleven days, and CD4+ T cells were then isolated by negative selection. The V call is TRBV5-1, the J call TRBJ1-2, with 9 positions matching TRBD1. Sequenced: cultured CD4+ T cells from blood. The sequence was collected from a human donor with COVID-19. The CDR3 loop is CASSFWTGADGYTF. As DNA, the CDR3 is TGCGCCAGCAGCTTTTGGACAGGGGCCGATGGCTACACCTTC.